The clone carrying this TCR beta chain has a count of ten or more. Its antigen is unidentified. TCRdb re-called the reads through MiXCR, storing one row per CDR3 protein. The table shows some 320,000 distinct CDR3 sequences, with more than 8% occurring only once. The data were obtained in a study of T cell repertoires in cytomegalovirus infection. Study context: Indicated by public TCR beta signatures were CMV infection and matching HLA type.

From germline, CDR1 is SGHTA and CDR2 FQGNSA. Deletions cut 3 bases from V and 4 bases from J, with 1 base between. The CDR3 is made up of 11 amino acids. General study results and limits: The study identified carriers of CMV plus the relevant HLA from cumulative public TCR beta family frequency. CMV-specific HLA-C-restricted TCR beta clonotypes dominated the ex vivo response.

V usage is TRBV7-2 and J usage is TRBJ1-3; D call uncertain. Source material: PBMCs. The receptor was isolated from a human donor in good health (CMV status not recorded). Some clones in this sample may be carry-over from other donors' samples. The CDR3 loop is CASSFGNTIYF. The CDR3 coding sequence is TGTGCCAGCAGCTTCGGAAACACCATATATTTT.